These 19 T cell receptor beta chains were sequenced from one sample in a study of cytomegalovirus exposure and HLA in healthy donors. PCR amplification relied on 60 Vbeta primers (plus 13 Jbeta primers). TCRdb's copy holds only in-frame clones and misses some; the assay was immunoSEQ multiplex PCR. The data contain around 110,000 clones, less than 80% of them singletons. Sequenced: PBMCs. These receptors all come from a woman in her forties in good health and CMV-seropositive.

This CDR3 reads CASSVGTGGIFYGYTF. The CDR3 nucleotides are TGTGCCAGCAGCGTAGGGACAGGGGGCATTTTCTATGGCTACACCTTC. The chain joins TRBV7-2 to TRBJ1-2, with 12 bases that match TRBD1. V lost 5 bases, J lost 4 bases, and 8 bases stayed unmatched. This CDR3 spans 16 amino acids. Germline lookup yields CDR1 SGHTA and CDR2 FQGNSA.

The chain links TRBV4-3 to TRBJ1-1; D remains ambiguous. V lost 1 base and J lost 3, with 15 bases in between. Germline-derived CDR1 and CDR2 are LGHNA and YSLEER. The CDR3 consists of 16 residues. The CDR3 DNA follows: TGCGCCAGCAGCCAAGGACTTGTGGGTTCGGACACTGAAGCTTTCTTT. Protein: CASSQGLVGSDTEAFF.

The chain couples TRBV5-4 to TRBJ1-2; D unclear. CDR3 length: 15 amino acids. V gave up 0 bases and J gave up 4 bases, with 13 bases separating them. Germline values: CDR1 SGHNT, CDR2 YYREEE (reference sequence). The CDR3: CASSLDWELIYGYTF. The CDR3 region has the DNA TGTGCCAGCAGCTTGGACTGGGAGTTAATCTATGGCTACACCTTC. Filled out from reference TRBV5-4 and TRBJ1-2, the complete variable domain reads ETGVTQSPTHLIKTRGQQVTLRCSSQSGHNTVSWYQQALGQGPQFIFQYYREEENGRGNFPPRFSGLQFPNYSSELNVNALELDDSALYLCASSLDWELIYGYTFGSGTRLTVV.

This clone was recorded a few times. The sample contains more than one DNA sequence encoding this CDR3. The gene calls are TRBV5-6 and TRBJ2-1; no clear D. The CDR3 runs to 13 residues. The V gene lost 0 bases and the J gene lost 4 bases, with 5 bases spanning the gap. Germline lookup yields CDR1 SGHDT and CDR2 YYEEEE. CDR3: CASSLDRYNEQFF. For the CDR3, the DNA is TGTGCCAGCAGCTTGGACAGATACAATGAGCAGTTCTTC.

This chain connects TRBV19 to TRBJ2-7, with TRBD1 as a possible D gene (6 bases). The V end lost 4 bases, the J end lost 2 bases, and 12 bases lay between the germline ends. The length of the CDR3 is 14 residues. Germline CDR1 reads LNHDA; CDR2 reads SQIVND (reference sequence). CDR3 DNA sequence: TGTGCCAGTAGTACCAGGACAGACCCCTACGAGCAGTACTTC. It specifies CASSTRTDPYEQYF.

The chain uses TRBV27 and TRBJ2-7, with 14 bases lining up with TRBD2. The CDR3 covers 16 residues. The germline V gene has CDR1 MNHEY and CDR2 SMNVEV (reference sequence). V gave up 7 bases and J gave up 2 bases; unmatched junction bases: 7. The DNA of the CDR3 is TGTGCCAGCACCCTTTCGGGACTAGCGGGGGCCTACGAGCAGTACTTC. It codes for CASTLSGLAGAYEQYF.

The rearrangement uses TRBV2 and TRBJ1-1; no reliable D call. From germline, CDR1 is SNHLY and CDR2 FYNNEI. V shed 6 bases and J shed 2 bases, with 4 bases lying between them. This CDR3 region has 11 residues. The CDR3 DNA is TGTGCCAGCAGGACAAACACTGAAGCTTTCTTT. Translation: CASRTNTEAFF.

The chain uses TRBV4-1 and TRBJ1-1; 8 bases are shared with TRBD1. Germline V gene lookup returns CDR1 MGHRA and CDR2 YSYEKL. V shed 10 bases and J 5 bases; nucleotides not matched to a gene: 9. The CDR3 sequence is 13 residues long. Written as DNA, the CDR3 is TGCGCCACCGGCGCAGGGGGCTGGACTGAAGCTTTCTTT. Translated: CATGAGGWTEAFF.

CDR3 loop: CSSGNRNTGELFF. In nucleotides, the CDR3 is TGCAGCTCTGGTAACAGGAACACCGGGGAGCTGTTTTTT. V and J are TRBV29-1 and TRBJ2-2; D is unresolved. The V gene lost 8 bases and the J gene lost 1 base, with 11 bases spanning the gap. This CDR3 has 13 amino acids. Germline CDR1 SQVTM, CDR2 ANQGSEA.

The chain is built from TRBV27 and TRBJ2-2, with unresolved D. In germline, CDR1 is MNHEY, CDR2 SMNVEV (reference sequence). This CDR3 region has 12 residues. V lost 8 bases and J 6 bases, leaving 10 bases between the germline ends. The chain's CDR3 is CASGFRAGELFF. The CDR3 DNA reads TGTGCCAGCGGGTTCCGGGCCGGGGAGCTGTTTTTT.

The chain links TRBV25-1 to TRBJ1-2, with a possible D match to TRBD1 (6 bases). The length of the CDR3 is 12 residues. The germline V and J ends were trimmed by 9 bases and 10 bases, with 18 bases remaining between them. Germline CDR1 and CDR2: MGHDK and SYGVNS. The CDR3 protein is CASFQGLGVYTF. The CDR3 nucleotides are TGTGCCAGTTTCCAGGGGCTCGGCGTCTACACCTTC.

This sequence joins TRBV30 and TRBJ1-2, with D hard to call. Germline V lookup: CDR1 GTSNPN, CDR2 SVGIG (reference sequence). Trimming shortened V by 5 bases and J by 2 bases, and 9 bases separated the two germline ends. The CDR3 totals 12 residues. CDR3 in DNA: TGTGCCTGGGGAGGTTTCAACTATGGCTACACCTTC. Translating it yields CAWGGFNYGYTF.

The chain links TRBV28 to TRBJ2-5; 8 nucleotides match TRBD2. CDR3 length equals 15 residues. Germline values: CDR1 MDHEN, CDR2 SYDVKM. V trimming: 7 bases; J trimming: 7 bases; junction bases outside the gene matches: 14. Written as DNA, the CDR3 is TGTGCCAGCATACCGCGGGGGGAGGGGAGGAGGACCCAGTACTTC. Protein sequence: CASIPRGEGRRTQYF.

This clone is a singleton in its sample. V is TRBV29-1 and J is TRBJ2-7, with TRBD1 matching 7 bases. Germline V gene lookup returns CDR1 SQVTM and CDR2 ANQGSEA. This CDR3 spans 13 amino acids. J gave up 5 bases and V 3 bases, and 7 bases lay outside the gene matches. The CDR3 bases are TGCAGCGTTGAGGTGCAGGGACAGCACGAGCAGTACTTC. Translation: CSVEVQGQHEQYF.

V usage is TRBV27 and J usage is TRBJ2-5; maybe TRBD2 (7 bases). The DNA end is more similar to TRBJ2-7, so the J call may be wrong. Germline values: CDR1 MNHEY, CDR2 SMNVEV (reference sequence). The CDR3 consists of 15 residues. CDR3 amino acids: CASSLRGGGIHEQYF. CDR3 coding DNA: TGTGCCAGCAGTTTACGAGGGGGAGGGATCCACGAGCAGTACTTC.

This chain joins TRBV14 and TRBJ2-5; the match to TRBD2 covers 7 bases. The V gene end was trimmed by 1 base and the J gene end by 3 bases; junction bases not matched to a gene: 23. The CDR3 has 21 amino acids. Germline CDR1 and CDR2: SGHDN and FVKESK. CDR3 DNA: TGTGCCAGCAGCCAAGGGTTGGGGCGCGGGAGTAAGGAGGGCAAGAAAGAGACCCAGTACTTC. Its protein is CASSQGLGRGSKEGKKETQYF.

V and J are TRBV30 and TRBJ2-7, with 10 positions matching TRBD2. V shed 5 bases, J shed 3 bases, and the junction held 13 bases outside the gene matches. The CDR3 sequence is 16 residues long. The germline V gene has CDR1 GTSNPN and CDR2 SVGIG (reference sequence). CDR3 DNA sequence: TGTGCCTGGGCGGGGCTAGCGGGAGAAATTAGCTACGAGCAGTACTTC. Translation gives CAWAGLAGEISYEQYF.

V and J are TRBV5-4 and TRBJ2-3; no clear D. Trimming stripped 0 bases from V and 5 bases from J, with 16 bases between. This CDR3 is built from 16 residues. Looked up from germline, CDR1 is SGHNT and CDR2 is YYREEE (reference sequence). CDR3 loop: CASSLATQILGDTQYF. CDR3 nucleotides: TGTGCCAGCAGCTTGGCGACTCAAATTTTGGGAGATACGCAGTATTTT.

J is TRBJ2-6 and V is TRBV18; tentatively, D is TRBD1 (6 bases). CDR1 is KGHSH and CDR2 is LQKENI in the germline V gene. CDR3 length equals 18 residues. V lost 3 bases and J lost 0, with 15 bases in between. CDR3 coding DNA: TGTGCCAGCTCACCGATCGACAGGCCGAGCTCTGGGGCCAACGTCCTGACTTTC. Protein sequence: CASSPIDRPSSGANVLTF.